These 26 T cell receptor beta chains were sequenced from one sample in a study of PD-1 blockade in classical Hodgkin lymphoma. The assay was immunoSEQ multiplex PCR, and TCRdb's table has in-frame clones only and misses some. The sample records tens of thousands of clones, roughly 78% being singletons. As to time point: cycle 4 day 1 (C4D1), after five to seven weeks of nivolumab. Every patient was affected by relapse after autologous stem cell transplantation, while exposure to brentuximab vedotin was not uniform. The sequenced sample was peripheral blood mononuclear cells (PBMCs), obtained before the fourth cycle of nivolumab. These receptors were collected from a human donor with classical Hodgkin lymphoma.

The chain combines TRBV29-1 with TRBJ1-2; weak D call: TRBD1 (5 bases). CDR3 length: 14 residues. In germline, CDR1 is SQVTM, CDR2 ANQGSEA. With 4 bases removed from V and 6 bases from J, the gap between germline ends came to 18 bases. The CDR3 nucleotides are TGCAGCGTTGGCCGCACCCAGGGAGTGGATGGCTACACCTTC. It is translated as CSVGRTQGVDGYTF.

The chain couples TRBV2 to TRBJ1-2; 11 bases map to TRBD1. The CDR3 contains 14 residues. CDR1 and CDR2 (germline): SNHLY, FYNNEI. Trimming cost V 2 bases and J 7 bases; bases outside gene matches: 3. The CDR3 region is CASSERTGGFGYTF. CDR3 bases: TGTGCCAGCAGTGAAAGGACAGGGGGCTTTGGCTACACCTTC.

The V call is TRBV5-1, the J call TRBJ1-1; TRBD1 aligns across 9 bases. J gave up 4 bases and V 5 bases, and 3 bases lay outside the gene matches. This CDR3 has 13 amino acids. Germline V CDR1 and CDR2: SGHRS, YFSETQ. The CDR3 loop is CASSMGQGTEAFF. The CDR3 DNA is TGCGCCAGCAGTATGGGACAGGGCACTGAAGCTTTCTTT. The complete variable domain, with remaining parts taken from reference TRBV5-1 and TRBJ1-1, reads KAGVTQTPRYLIKTRGQQVTLSCSPISGHRSVSWYQQTPGQGLQFLFEYFSETQRNKGNFPGRFSGRQFSNSRSEMNVSTLELGDSALYLCASSMGQGTEAFFGQGTRLTVV.

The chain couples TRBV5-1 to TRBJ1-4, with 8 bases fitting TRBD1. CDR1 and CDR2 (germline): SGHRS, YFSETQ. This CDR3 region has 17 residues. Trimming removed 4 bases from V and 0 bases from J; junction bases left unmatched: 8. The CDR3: CASSGTGGSATNEKLFF. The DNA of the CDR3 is TGCGCCAGCAGCGGAACAGGGGGTTCCGCAACTAATGAAAAACTGTTTTTT.

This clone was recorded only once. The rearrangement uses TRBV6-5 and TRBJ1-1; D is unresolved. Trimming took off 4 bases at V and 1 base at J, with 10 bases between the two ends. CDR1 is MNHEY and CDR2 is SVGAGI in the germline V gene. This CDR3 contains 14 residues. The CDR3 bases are TGTGCCAGCAGTTCTAGCACATCGAACACTGAAGCTTTCTTT. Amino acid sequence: CASSSSTSNTEAFF.

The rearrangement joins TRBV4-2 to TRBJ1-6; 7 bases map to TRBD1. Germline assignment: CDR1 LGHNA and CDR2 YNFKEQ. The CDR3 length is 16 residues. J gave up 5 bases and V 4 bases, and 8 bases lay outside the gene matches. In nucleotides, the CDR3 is TGTGCCAGCAGCCCCGTGGACAGGACAAATAATTCACCCCTCCACTTT. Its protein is CASSPVDRTNNSPLHF.

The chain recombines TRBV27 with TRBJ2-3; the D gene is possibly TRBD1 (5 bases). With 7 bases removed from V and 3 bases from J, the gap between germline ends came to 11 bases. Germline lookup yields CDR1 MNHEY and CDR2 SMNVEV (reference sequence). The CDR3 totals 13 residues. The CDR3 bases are TGTGCCAGCAAGGGGTCGGGTACAGATACGCAGTATTTT. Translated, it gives CASKGSGTDTQYF.

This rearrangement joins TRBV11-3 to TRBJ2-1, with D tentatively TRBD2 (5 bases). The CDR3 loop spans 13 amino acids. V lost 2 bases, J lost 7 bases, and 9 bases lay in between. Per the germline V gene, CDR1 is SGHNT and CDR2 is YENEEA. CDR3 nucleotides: TGTGCCAGCAGCTTATCGTGGGAGAATGAGCAGTTCTTC. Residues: CASSLSWENEQFF.

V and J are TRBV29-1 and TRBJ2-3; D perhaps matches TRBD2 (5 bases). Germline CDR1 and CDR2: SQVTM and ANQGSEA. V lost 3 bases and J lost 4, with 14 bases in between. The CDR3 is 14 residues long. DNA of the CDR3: TGCAGCGTTGAGCCCACGGGGAGCCCAGATACGCAGTATTTT. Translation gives CSVEPTGSPDTQYF.

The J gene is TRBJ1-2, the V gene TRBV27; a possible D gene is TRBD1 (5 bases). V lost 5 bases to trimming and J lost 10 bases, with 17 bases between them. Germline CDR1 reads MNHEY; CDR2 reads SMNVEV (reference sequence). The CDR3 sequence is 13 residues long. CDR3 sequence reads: CASSPSGGVHYTF. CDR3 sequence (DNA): TGTGCCAGCAGTCCCTCGGGGGGGGTGCACTACACCTTC.

This chain's CDR3 is CASSLNSGAYEQYF. CDR3 nucleotides: TGTGCCAGCAGCTTGAACTCCGGGGCCTACGAGCAGTACTTC. This chain connects TRBV5-4 to TRBJ2-7; maybe TRBD2 (5 bases). Germline V gives CDR1 SGHNT, CDR2 YYREEE (reference sequence). This CDR3 spans 14 amino acids. The V end lost 1 base, the J end lost 2 bases, and 10 bases lay between the germline ends.

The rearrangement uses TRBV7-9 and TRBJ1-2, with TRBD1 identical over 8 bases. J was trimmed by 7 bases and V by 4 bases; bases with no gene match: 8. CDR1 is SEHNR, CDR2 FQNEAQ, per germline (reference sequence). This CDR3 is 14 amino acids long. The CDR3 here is CASSSGQVAGGYTF. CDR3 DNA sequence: TGTGCCAGCAGCTCGGGACAGGTGGCGGGTGGCTACACCTTC.

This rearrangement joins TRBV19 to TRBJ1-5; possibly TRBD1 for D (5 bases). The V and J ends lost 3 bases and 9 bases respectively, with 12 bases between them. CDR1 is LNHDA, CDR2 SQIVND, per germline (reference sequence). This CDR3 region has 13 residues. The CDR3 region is CASSIQGLGPQHF. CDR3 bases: TGTGCCAGTAGTATTCAGGGCCTGGGGCCCCAGCATTTT.

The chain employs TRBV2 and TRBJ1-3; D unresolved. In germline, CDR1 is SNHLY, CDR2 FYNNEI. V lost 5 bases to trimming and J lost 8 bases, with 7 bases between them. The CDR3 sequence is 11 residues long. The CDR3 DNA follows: TGTGCCAGCAGTTTGGGTCACACCATATATTTT. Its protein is CASSLGHTIYF.

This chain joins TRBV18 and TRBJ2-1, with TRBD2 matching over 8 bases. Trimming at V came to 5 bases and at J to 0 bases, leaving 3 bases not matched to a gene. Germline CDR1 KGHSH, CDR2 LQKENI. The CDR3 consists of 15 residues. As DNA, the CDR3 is TGTGCCAGCTCAACTAGCGGAAGCTCCTACAATGAGCAGTTCTTC. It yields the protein CASSTSGSSYNEQFF.

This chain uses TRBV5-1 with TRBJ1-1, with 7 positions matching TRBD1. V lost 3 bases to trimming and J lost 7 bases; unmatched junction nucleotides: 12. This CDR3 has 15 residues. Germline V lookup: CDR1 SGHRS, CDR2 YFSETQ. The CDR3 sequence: CASSSSNSGTVEAFF. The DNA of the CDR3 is TGCGCCAGCAGCTCAAGCAACTCCGGGACAGTTGAAGCTTTCTTT.

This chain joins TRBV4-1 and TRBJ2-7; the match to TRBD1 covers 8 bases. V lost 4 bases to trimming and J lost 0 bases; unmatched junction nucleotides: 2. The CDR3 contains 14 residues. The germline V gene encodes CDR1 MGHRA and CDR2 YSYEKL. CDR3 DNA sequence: TGCGCCAGCAGCCTGGGACAGGACTCCTACGAGCAGTACTTC. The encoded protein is CASSLGQDSYEQYF.

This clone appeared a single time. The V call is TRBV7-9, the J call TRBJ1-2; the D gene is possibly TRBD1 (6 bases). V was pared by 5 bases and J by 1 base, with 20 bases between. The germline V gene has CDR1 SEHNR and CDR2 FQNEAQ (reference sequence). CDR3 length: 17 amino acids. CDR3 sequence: CASSPSGGRGHNYGYTF. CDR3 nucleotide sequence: TGTGCCAGCAGCCCTAGTGGCGGCAGGGGTCATAACTATGGCTACACCTTC.

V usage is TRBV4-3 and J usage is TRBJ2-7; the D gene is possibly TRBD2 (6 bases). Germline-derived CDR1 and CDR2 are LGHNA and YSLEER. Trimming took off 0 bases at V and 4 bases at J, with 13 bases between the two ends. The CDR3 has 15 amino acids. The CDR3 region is CASSQDASARYEQYF. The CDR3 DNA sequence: TGCGCCAGCAGCCAAGATGCTAGCGCCCGTTACGAGCAGTACTTC.

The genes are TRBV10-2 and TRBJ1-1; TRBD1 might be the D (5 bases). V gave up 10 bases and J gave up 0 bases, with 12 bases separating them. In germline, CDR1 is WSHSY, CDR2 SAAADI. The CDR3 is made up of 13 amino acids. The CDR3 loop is CATRPGLNTEAFF. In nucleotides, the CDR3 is TGCGCCACCCGTCCGGGGCTGAACACTGAAGCTTTCTTT.

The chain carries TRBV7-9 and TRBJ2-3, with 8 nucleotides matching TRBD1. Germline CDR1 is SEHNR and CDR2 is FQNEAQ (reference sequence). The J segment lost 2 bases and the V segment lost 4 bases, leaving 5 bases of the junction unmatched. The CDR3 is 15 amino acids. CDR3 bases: TGTGCCAGCAGCTCGGACAGGGCGAACACAGATACGCAGTATTTT. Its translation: CASSSDRANTDTQYF.

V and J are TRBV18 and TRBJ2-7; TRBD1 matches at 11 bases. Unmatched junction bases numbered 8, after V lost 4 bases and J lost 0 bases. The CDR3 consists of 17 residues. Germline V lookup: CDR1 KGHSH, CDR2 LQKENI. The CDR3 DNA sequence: TGTGCCAGCTCACGGACTGCCGGGACAGGGGGCTCCTACGAGCAGTACTTC. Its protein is CASSRTAGTGGSYEQYF.

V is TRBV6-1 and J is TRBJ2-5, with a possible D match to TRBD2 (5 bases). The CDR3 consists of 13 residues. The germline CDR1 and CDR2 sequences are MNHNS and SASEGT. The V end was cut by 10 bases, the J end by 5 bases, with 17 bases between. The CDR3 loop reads CATSGRVGETQYF. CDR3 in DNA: TGTGCCACCTCCGGGCGGGTAGGGGAGACCCAGTACTTC.

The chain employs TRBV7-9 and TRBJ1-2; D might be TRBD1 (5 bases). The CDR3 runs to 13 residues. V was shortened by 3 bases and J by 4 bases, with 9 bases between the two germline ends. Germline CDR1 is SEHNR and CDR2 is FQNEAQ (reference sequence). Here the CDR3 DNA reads TGTGCCAGCAGCTTGGGACGCCTCTATGGCTACACCTTC. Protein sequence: CASSLGRLYGYTF.

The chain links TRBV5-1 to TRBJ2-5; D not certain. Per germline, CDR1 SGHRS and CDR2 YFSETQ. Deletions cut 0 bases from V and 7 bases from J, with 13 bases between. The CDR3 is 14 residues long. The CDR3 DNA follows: TGCGCCAGCAGCTTGGGTGTACTACCGGGGACCCAGTACTTC. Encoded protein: CASSLGVLPGTQYF.

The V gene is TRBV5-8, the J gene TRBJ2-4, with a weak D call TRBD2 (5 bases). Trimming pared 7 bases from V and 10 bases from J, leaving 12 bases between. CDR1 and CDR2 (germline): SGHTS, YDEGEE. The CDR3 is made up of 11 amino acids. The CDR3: CASGIATIQYF. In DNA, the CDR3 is TGTGCCAGCGGCATAGCGACAATTCAGTACTTC.